The clone carrying this T cell receptor beta chain was observed a single time. Its specificity is unknown. The data originate from a study of siplizumab effects on memory and regulatory T cells. Here immunoSEQ multiplex PCR was the method, and the copy in TCRdb shows in-frame clones only, minus some. The data show approximately 68,000 clones, about 90% seen once. Study results and caveats: Just a small share of alloreactive clones was traced back to unstimulated subsets.

V was clipped by 5 bases and J by 0 bases, with 13 bases between them. The germline gives CDR1 MNHNS, CDR2 SASEGT. The length of the CDR3 is 15 residues. The TCR comes from a human donor in good health. The sample consisted of CD8+ T cells sorted from blood. The chain employs TRBV6-1 and TRBJ1-2, with a tentative D call TRBD1 (6 bases). The CDR3 protein is CASSPQGGPNYGYTF. CDR3 in DNA: TGTGCCAGCAGTCCACAGGGAGGGCCTAACTATGGCTACACCTTC.